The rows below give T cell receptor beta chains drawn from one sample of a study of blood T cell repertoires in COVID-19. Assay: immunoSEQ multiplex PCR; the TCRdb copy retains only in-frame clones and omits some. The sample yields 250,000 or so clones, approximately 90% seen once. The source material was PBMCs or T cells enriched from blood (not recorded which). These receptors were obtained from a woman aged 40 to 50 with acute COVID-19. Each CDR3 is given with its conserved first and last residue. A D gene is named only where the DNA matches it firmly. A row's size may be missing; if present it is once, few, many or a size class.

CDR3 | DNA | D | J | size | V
CSASGPNSNQPQHF | TGCAGTGCTAGTGGGCCCAACAGCAATCAGCCCCAGCATTTT | . | TRBJ1-5 | . | TRBV20-1
CASSPGQDNEKLFF | TGTGCCAGCAGTCCGGGACAGGATAATGAAAAACTGTTTTTT | TRBD1 | TRBJ1-4 | . | TRBV6-2/TRBV6-3
CASSPDFSEQFF | TGTGCCAGCAGCCCAGATTTTTCAGAGCAGTTCTTC | . | TRBJ2-1 | . | TRBV3-1/TRBV3-2
CSVSGTPQSYEQYF | TGCAGCGTTTCCGGGACTCCCCAATCCTACGAGCAGTACTTC | . | TRBJ2-7 | . | TRBV29-1
CASGIVGAYGYTF | TGTGCCAGCGGAATAGTGGGAGCATATGGCTACACCTTC | . | TRBJ1-2 | . | TRBV5-6
CASSFTYEQYF | TGTGCCAGCAGCTTTACCTACGAGCAGTACTTC | . | TRBJ2-7 | . | TRBV7-2
CASSRQGVQETQYF | TGTGCCAGTTCCAGGCAGGGGGTCCAAGAGACCCAGTACTTC | TRBD1 | TRBJ2-5 | . | TRBV19
CASSSTIPTGWSGNTIYF | TGTGCCAGCAGCTCGACTATCCCGACAGGGTGGTCTGGAAACACCATATATTTT | TRBD1 | TRBJ1-3 | . | TRBV5-5
CASRLAGVTDTQYF | TGCGCCAGCCGTCTAGCGGGGGTAACAGATACGCAGTATTTT | TRBD2 | TRBJ2-3 | . | TRBV10-2
CASSGGTSGRFTDTQYF | TGTGCCAGCAGCGGCGGGACTAGCGGGAGGTTCACAGATACGCAGTATTTT | TRBD2 | TRBJ2-3 | . | TRBV5-6
CASSQGGGGGYNEQFF | TGCGCCAGCAGCCAGGGTGGGGGGGGAGGCTACAATGAGCAGTTCTTC | TRBD2 | TRBJ2-1 | . | TRBV4-3
CASSPLEGLSYGYTF | TGTGCCAGCTCACCACTTGAGGGTCTCAGCTATGGCTACACCTTC | . | TRBJ1-2 | . | TRBV18
CASSESGGYGYTF | TGCGCCAGCAGTGAGTCGGGGGGATATGGCTACACCTTC | . | TRBJ1-2 | . | TRBV10-1
CASTRGGSYNEQFF | TGTGCCAGCACCCGGGGGGGTTCCTACAATGAGCAGTTCTTC | TRBD2 | TRBJ2-1 | few | TRBV2
CASRIAFRTRGELFF | TGTGCCAGCAGAATCGCATTTCGCACACGTGGGGAGCTGTTTTTT | . | TRBJ2-2 | once | TRBV7-2
CASSPTGGSYGYTF | TGTGCCAGCAGTCCCACAGGGGGTAGCTATGGCTACACCTTC | TRBD1 | TRBJ1-2 | . | TRBV6-5
CASSNLGQGASGANVLTF | TGTGCCAGCAGCAACCTAGGACAGGGGGCGTCCGGGGCCAACGTCCTGACTTTC | TRBD1 | TRBJ2-6 | . | TRBV13
CAIKGTDYGYTF | TGTGCCATCAAAGGGACAGACTATGGCTACACCTTC | TRBD1 | TRBJ1-2 | . | TRBV10-3
CASSLQDNYGYTF | TGTGCCAGCAGCTTACAGGATAACTATGGCTACACCTTC | . | TRBJ1-2 | . | TRBV5-5
CASSVTGGLAPGYTF | TGTGCCAGCAGCGTTACAGGGGGCCTCGCGCCTGGCTACACCTTC | TRBD1 | TRBJ1-2 | once | TRBV9
CASLDSYNEQFF | TGTGCCAGTCTAGATTCCTACAATGAGCAGTTCTTC | . | TRBJ2-1 | . | TRBV19
CAWQGQHNEKLFF | TGTGCCTGGCAGGGACAGCACAATGAAAAACTGTTTTTT | TRBD1 | TRBJ1-4 | . | TRBV30
CASSETGGQGAVEQYF | TGTGCCAGCAGTGAAACGGGAGGTCAGGGGGCTGTTGAGCAGTACTTC | . | TRBJ2-7 | . | TRBV2
CASSRPGLAGSTDTQYF | TGTGCCAGCAGCCGGCCGGGACTAGCGGGTTCCACAGATACGCAGTATTTT | TRBD2 | TRBJ2-3 | . | TRBV3-1/TRBV3-2
CASSLKGGPNEKLFF | TGTGCCAGCAGCTTAAAAGGGGGACCTAATGAAAAACTGTTTTTT | . | TRBJ1-4 | . | TRBV7-8
CASSHLGVKGAVNYGYTF | TGTGCCAGCAGCCACTTAGGGGTTAAGGGGGCAGTGAACTATGGCTACACCTTC | TRBD1 | TRBJ1-2 | . | TRBV7-2
CASRILADSTDTQYF | TGCGCCAGCAGGATACTAGCGGATAGCACAGATACGCAGTATTTT | TRBD2 | TRBJ2-3 | . | TRBV10-1
CASSRGQSSYEQYF | TGTGCCAGCAGCAGGGGACAGAGCTCCTACGAGCAGTACTTC | TRBD1 | TRBJ2-7 | few | TRBV2
CSASNAGGPETQYF | TGCAGTGCTAGTAACGCGGGAGGACCAGAGACCCAGTACTTC | TRBD2 | TRBJ2-5 | . | TRBV20-1
CASSPRGQALNYGYTF | TGTGCCAGCAGTCCAAGAGGACAGGCCCTGAACTATGGCTACACCTTC | TRBD1 | TRBJ1-2 | . | TRBV27
CASSSLGPGQLMNTEAFF | TGTGCCAGCAGTTCTTTGGGCCCTGGACAGCTCATGAACACTGAAGCTTTCTTT | . | TRBJ1-1 | . | TRBV6-2/TRBV6-3